This TCR beta chain originates from a study of blood T cell repertoires in COVID-19. The wider study: The analysed material was cDNA or gDNA that came from T cells, B-cell-depleted T cells, or PBMCs.

This clone has only a few counts. Participants came from under 30 US areas, aged about 18 to 95 years. Donors in Cohort 3 who had recovered were those with two negative PCRs, healthcare professional clearance, or resolution of their symptoms. In the study's own analysis: Amplification of reference gene primers was used by the study to estimate nucleated cell counts. Libraries were prepared by immunoSEQ multiplex PCR; TCRdb keeps only in-frame clonotypes and omits some of them. That table is the source of V, J and clone size, and D and trimming were worked out from the DNA. The sample carries approximately 440,000 clones, about 92% recorded once. The sequenced sample consisted of PBMCs or T cells enriched from blood (not recorded which). The sequence came from a man aged 18 to 30 who had recovered from COVID-19.

The CDR3 nucleotides are TGTGCCAGCAGTTCTACAGGGAACACCGGGGAGCTGTTTTTT. This translates into CASSSTGNTGELFF. This chain joins TRBV25-1 and TRBJ2-2, with a weak D call TRBD1 (5 bases). This CDR3 contains 14 residues. The germline V gene encodes CDR1 MGHDK and CDR2 SYGVNS. V lost 5 bases and J lost 1, with 8 bases in between.